A selection of T cell receptor beta chains follows, all from one sample in a study. TCRdb's table, derived via immunoSEQ multiplex PCR, lists solely in-frame clones and lacks some. The table includes about 50,000 clones, approximately 93% detected once. The sequenced sample was PBMCs. The source of these receptors is a man aged 40-49 years with rheumatoid arthritis. Each CDR3 is given with its conserved first and last residue. The order of the fields is CDR3 protein, CDR3 DNA, clone size, V gene, D gene, J gene. D genes are given only for firm matches. The listing skips clone size in some rows; elsewhere it reads once, few, many or a size class.

CDR3 protein: CASSIETGGDYEQYF; CDR3 DNA: TGTGCCAGCAGTATCGAGACAGGGGGTGATTACGAGCAGTACTTC; clone size: .; V gene: TRBV27; D gene: TRBD1; J gene: TRBJ2-7
CDR3 protein: CASSHLAGGSYEQYF; CDR3 DNA: TGTGCCAGCAGCCATCTAGCGGGAGGGTCCTACGAGCAGTACTTC; clone size: .; V gene: TRBV5-6; D gene: TRBD2; J gene: TRBJ2-7
CDR3 protein: CASSWDRVYEQYF; CDR3 DNA: TGTGCCAGCAGTTGGGACAGGGTATACGAGCAGTACTTC; clone size: .; V gene: TRBV2; D gene: TRBD1; J gene: TRBJ2-7
CDR3 protein: CASSAVDVRVGSPLHF; CDR3 DNA: TGTGCCAGCAGCGCCGTTGACGTCAGGGTGGGATCACCCCTCCACTTT; clone size: .; V gene: TRBV9; D gene: .; J gene: TRBJ1-6
CDR3 protein: CATGQGFSSGANVLTF; CDR3 DNA: TGTGCCACAGGACAAGGGTTTTCCTCTGGGGCCAACGTCCTGACTTTC; clone size: .; V gene: TRBV19; D gene: .; J gene: TRBJ2-6
CDR3 protein: CASSYQRERSYNEQFF; CDR3 DNA: TGTGCCAGCAGTTACCAGCGGGAGAGGTCCTACAATGAGCAGTTCTTC; clone size: .; V gene: TRBV6-2/TRBV6-3; D gene: TRBD2; J gene: TRBJ2-1
CDR3 protein: CASSTEGLAGYNEQFF; CDR3 DNA: TGTGCCAGCAGCACCGAAGGACTAGCGGGATACAATGAGCAGTTCTTC; clone size: .; V gene: TRBV7-8; D gene: TRBD2; J gene: TRBJ2-1
CDR3 protein: CASSRLAGVGEQYF; CDR3 DNA: TGTGCCAGCAGCCGACTAGCGGGAGTGGGGGAGCAGTACTTC; clone size: .; V gene: TRBV7-3; D gene: TRBD2; J gene: TRBJ2-7
CDR3 protein: CASSSDPTVNYGYTF; CDR3 DNA: TGTGCCAGCAGTTCAGACCCGACGGTTAACTATGGCTACACCTTC; clone size: .; V gene: TRBV28; D gene: .; J gene: TRBJ1-2
CDR3 protein: CASFLSSQETQYF; CDR3 DNA: TGTGCCAGCTTCTTATCAAGTCAAGAGACCCAGTACTTC; clone size: .; V gene: TRBV27; D gene: .; J gene: TRBJ2-5
CDR3 protein: CASTGRGAFF; CDR3 DNA: TGTGCCAGCACAGGGAGGGGAGCTTTCTTT; clone size: .; V gene: TRBV19; D gene: .; J gene: TRBJ1-1
CDR3 protein: CASSQETLAGAVDTQYF; CDR3 DNA: TGCGCCAGCAGCCAAGAAACACTAGCGGGAGCAGTCGATACGCAGTATTTT; clone size: .; V gene: TRBV4-1; D gene: TRBD2; J gene: TRBJ2-3
CDR3 protein: CASSSKGDTEAFF; CDR3 DNA: TGTGCCAGCAGCTCGAAGGGGGACACTGAAGCTTTCTTT; clone size: few; V gene: TRBV7-2; D gene: .; J gene: TRBJ1-1
CDR3 protein: CASTMTGGSGTEAFF; CDR3 DNA: TGTGCCAGCACTATGACAGGGGGCTCTGGGACTGAAGCTTTCTTT; clone size: .; V gene: TRBV2; D gene: TRBD1; J gene: TRBJ1-1
CDR3 protein: CASSPGQNEANYGYTF; CDR3 DNA: TGTGCCAGCAGCCCCGGACAGAATGAAGCTAACTATGGCTACACCTTC; clone size: once; V gene: TRBV5-4; D gene: .; J gene: TRBJ1-2
CDR3 protein: CASRPTGPGELFF; CDR3 DNA: TGTGCCAGCAGACCGACAGGTCCCGGGGAGCTGTTTTTT; clone size: .; V gene: TRBV12-3/TRBV12-4; D gene: .; J gene: TRBJ2-2
CDR3 protein: CASSKTQNPTDTQYF; CDR3 DNA: TGTGCCAGCAGTAAGACCCAGAACCCCACAGATACGCAGTATTTT; clone size: .; V gene: TRBV2; D gene: .; J gene: TRBJ2-3
CDR3 protein: CASRKTGGSYEQYF; CDR3 DNA: TGTGCCAGCAGAAAGACAGGGGGCTCCTACGAGCAGTACTTC; clone size: .; V gene: TRBV5-6; D gene: TRBD1; J gene: TRBJ2-7
CDR3 protein: CASSEGLAGGPLVNEQFF; CDR3 DNA: TGTGCCAGCAGTGAAGGGCTAGCGGGAGGGCCGTTAGTCAATGAGCAGTTCTTC; clone size: .; V gene: TRBV6-1; D gene: TRBD2; J gene: TRBJ2-1
CDR3 protein: CASSRKGRGASGGELFF; CDR3 DNA: TGTGCCAGCAGTAGAAAGGGGCGGGGGGCTTCTGGCGGGGAGCTGTTTTTT; clone size: .; V gene: TRBV27; D gene: TRBD2; J gene: TRBJ2-2
CDR3 protein: CASRRDRDLRRYGYTF; CDR3 DNA: TGTGCCAGCAGGCGGGACAGGGATTTACGGCGGTATGGCTACACCTTC; clone size: .; V gene: TRBV7-2; D gene: TRBD1; J gene: TRBJ1-2
CDR3 protein: CASTSAGQGGYTF; CDR3 DNA: TGTGCCAGCACCTCCGCCGGACAGGGAGGCTACACCTTC; clone size: once; V gene: TRBV7-9; D gene: TRBD1; J gene: TRBJ1-2
CDR3 protein: CASSTGTGVYGYTF; CDR3 DNA: TGCGCCAGCAGCACCGGGACAGGTGTCTATGGCTACACCTTC; clone size: .; V gene: TRBV5-1; D gene: TRBD1; J gene: TRBJ1-2
CDR3 protein: CASSLTLAGLGEQFF; CDR3 DNA: TGTGCCAGCAGCTTGACACTAGCGGGCCTAGGCGAGCAGTTCTTC; clone size: .; V gene: TRBV5-6; D gene: TRBD2; J gene: TRBJ2-1
CDR3 protein: CASSLTGGQETQYF; CDR3 DNA: TGTGCCAGCAGCCTGACAGGGGGGCAAGAGACCCAGTACTTC; clone size: once; V gene: TRBV3-1/TRBV3-2; D gene: TRBD1; J gene: TRBJ2-5
CDR3 protein: CASTEGLLNSPLHF; CDR3 DNA: TGTGCCAGCACCGAAGGACTGCTTAATTCACCCCTCCACTTT; clone size: .; V gene: TRBV28; D gene: .; J gene: TRBJ1-6
CDR3 protein: CASSPPGGTGNQPQHF; CDR3 DNA: TGTGCCAGCTCACCACCGGGCGGTACGGGCAATCAGCCCCAGCATTTT; clone size: .; V gene: TRBV18; D gene: .; J gene: TRBJ1-5